This T cell receptor beta chain was identified in a study of blood T cell repertoires in COVID-19. At the level of the study: COVID-19 samples collected from the United States, Italy and Spain covered acute and convalescent phases. T cells, B-cell-depleted T cells, or PBMCs provided the cDNA or gDNA that served as material.

As originally analysed: From reference gene primer amplification, estimates of nucleated cell counts were derived. Only in-frame clones appear in the TCRdb table, and some are missing; sequencing was by immunoSEQ multiplex PCR. The V and J calls and clone size were taken over from that table, and D and trimming were inferred from the DNA. The sample holds about 74,000 clones, roughly four fifths seen once. With V trimmed by 7 bases and J by 3 bases, 6 bases remained unmatched. Germline-derived CDR1 and CDR2 are MDHEN and SYDVKM. The CDR3 has 15 amino acids. The chain has TRBV28 and TRBJ1-2; TRBD1 matches at 12 bases. Sequenced input: peripheral blood. The receptor comes from a man in his sixties or seventies with acute or convalescent COVID-19. CDR3 DNA: TGTGCCAGCATAGCCGGGACAGGGGGCGACTATGGCTACACCTTC. This translates into CASIAGTGGDYGYTF.